The 25 T cell receptor beta chains listed next were all sequenced from one sample in a study of cytomegalovirus exposure and HLA in healthy donors. PCR amplification relied on 60 Vbeta primers (plus 13 Jbeta primers). Assay: immunoSEQ multiplex PCR; the TCRdb copy retains only in-frame clones and omits some. The table lists 100,000 to 120,000 clones, around 88% of them singletons. Sequencing was done on a sample of PBMCs. The source is a man in his forties in good health and CMV-seronegative.

To note about this clone: The identical CDR3 is also encoded by other nucleotide sequences in the sample. This chain links TRBV30 with TRBJ2-7; 8 bases map to TRBD2. J gave up 3 bases and V 4 bases, and 5 bases lay outside the gene matches. The CDR3 has 13 amino acids. Germline V gene sequence: CDR1 GTSNPN, CDR2 SVGIG (reference sequence). CDR3 region: CAWKVAGGYEQYF. The CDR3 coding sequence is TGTGCCTGGAAGGTGGCGGGGGGCTACGAGCAGTACTTC.

CDR3 in amino acids: CASSIGGLDYGYTF. In DNA form, the CDR3 reads TGTGCCAGTAGTATTGGAGGCTTAGACTATGGCTACACCTTC. The J gene is TRBJ1-2, the V gene TRBV19; D is ambiguous. Germline assignment: CDR1 LNHDA and CDR2 SQIVND (reference sequence). The CDR3 length is 14 residues. V was cut by 3 bases and J by 3 bases, with 11 bases left in between.

The J gene is TRBJ2-5, the V gene TRBV5-1, with TRBD2 matching 8 bases. This CDR3 is built from 13 residues. Germline V CDR1 and CDR2: SGHRS, YFSETQ. J was trimmed by 5 bases and V by 4 bases; bases with no gene match: 4. DNA of the CDR3: TGCGCCAGCAGCCCGGGGGGGATCGAGACCCAGTACTTC. Residues: CASSPGGIETQYF.

V gene TRBV6-4 combines with J gene TRBJ2-3; D remains unclear. The V end was cut by 6 bases, the J end by 1 base, with 11 bases between. The CDR3 spans 14 residues. Germline CDR1 MRHNA, CDR2 SNTAGT. The CDR3 is CASSPEEGTDTQYF. As DNA, the CDR3 is TGTGCCAGCAGCCCCGAAGAGGGCACAGATACGCAGTATTTT.

V usage is TRBV27 and J usage is TRBJ1-2, with 8 bases identical to TRBD1. Germline V CDR1 and CDR2: MNHEY, SMNVEV (reference sequence). This CDR3 is 16 amino acids long. Germline trimming cut 5 bases from V and 0 bases from J; bases unmatched to any gene: 8. As DNA, the CDR3 is TGTGCCAGCAGTACGACAGGGGTCTCAGCTAACTATGGCTACACCTTC. Its translation: CASSTTGVSANYGYTF.

The chain recombines TRBV28 with TRBJ2-3, with D possibly TRBD1 on 5 matching bases. Trimming stripped 3 bases from V and 0 bases from J, with 25 bases between. Looked up from germline, CDR1 is MDHEN and CDR2 is SYDVKM. The CDR3 loop spans 20 amino acids. The CDR3 nucleotides read TGTGCCAGCAGTTTTCCCATAATCTACTTCGCGGACACTAGCACAGATACGCAGTATTTT. This codes for CASSFPIIYFADTSTDTQYF.

The chain joins TRBV6-5 to TRBJ2-7, with 7 bases lining up with TRBD1. V lost 4 bases and J lost 7; bases outside the gene matches: 4. The germline V gene encodes CDR1 MNHEY and CDR2 SVGAGI. The CDR3 sequence is 12 residues long. The CDR3 region is CASSSGGLEQYF. The CDR3 DNA reads TGTGCCAGCAGTTCAGGGGGTCTGGAGCAGTACTTC.

This clone was found once. CDR3 sequence: CASSWGQTNEKLFF. For the CDR3, the DNA is TGTGCCAGCAGTTGGGGGCAAACTAATGAAAAACTGTTTTTT. The chain joins TRBV6-5 to TRBJ1-4; the D gene is possibly TRBD1 (6 bases). This CDR3 has 14 residues. From germline, CDR1 is MNHEY and CDR2 SVGAGI. V gave up 4 bases and J gave up 1 base, with 7 bases separating them.

This rearrangement joins TRBV30 to TRBJ2-1; D possibly corresponds to TRBD1 (5 bases). Germline V gene data show CDR1 as GTSNPN and CDR2 as SVGIG (reference sequence). Between the trimmed V and J ends, which lost 8 bases and 4 bases, there was a span of 21 bases. The CDR3 covers 15 residues. CDR3 nucleotide sequence: TGTGCCCAGGGTCTAAAACGACAGTTTTACAATGAGCAGTTCTTC. Amino acids: CAQGLKRQFYNEQFF.

There are a few counts of this clone. This chain uses TRBV21-1 with TRBJ1-3; TRBD1 is the table's D call and was not checked against the DNA. TRBV21-1 is recorded as a pseudogene. The CDR3 contains 15 residues. The DNA for the CDR3 is TGTGCCAGCAGACCTGTAGGACAGCCCGGAAACACCATATATTTT. This encodes CASRPVGQPGNTIYF.

This chain joins TRBV4-2 and TRBJ2-1; 13 bases are shared with TRBD2. The CDR3 length is 18 residues. V gave up 5 bases and J gave up 4 bases; unmatched junction bases: 11. Germline V gene data show CDR1 as LGHNA and CDR2 as YNFKEQ. This CDR3 reads CASSYRTSGGTIYNEQFF. The CDR3 DNA reads TGTGCCAGCAGCTACCGGACTAGCGGGGGAACCATATACAATGAGCAGTTCTTC.

The chain has TRBV9 and TRBJ2-1, with TRBD2 as a possible D gene (6 bases). Germline V gives CDR1 SGDLS, CDR2 YYNGEE. This CDR3 spans 13 amino acids. The V and J ends lost 3 bases and 8 bases respectively, with 12 bases between them. The CDR3 protein is CASSAPPGDEQFF. Written as DNA, the CDR3 is TGTGCCAGCAGCGCCCCCCCGGGAGATGAGCAGTTCTTC.

V gene TRBV5-6 combines with J gene TRBJ1-2; 7 bases line up with TRBD1. This CDR3 region has 13 residues. The ends lost 0 bases at V and 8 bases at J; junction bases unmatched: 4. Germline-derived CDR1 and CDR2 are SGHDT and YYEEEE. The CDR3 DNA reads TGTGCCAGCAGCTTGGGACAGGGCGGCGGCTACACCTTC. Residues: CASSLGQGGGYTF.

The genes are TRBV6-5 and TRBJ1-2, with D possibly TRBD1 on 5 matching bases. The CDR3 is 13 amino acids. V lost 0 bases and J lost 4, with 6 bases in between. Germline V gene data show CDR1 as MNHEY and CDR2 as SVGAGI. The CDR3 is CASSYSGVYGYTF. The CDR3 nucleotides read TGTGCCAGCAGTTACTCAGGGGTCTATGGCTACACCTTC.

The genes are TRBV28 and TRBJ1-5; 7 bases align to TRBD1. CDR1 and CDR2 (germline): MDHEN, SYDVKM. The CDR3 runs to 14 residues. After removal of 6 bases from V and 2 bases from J, the junction contained 4 bases not matched to a gene. CDR3 DNA sequence: TGTGCCAGCAGCCATGGACAGGGCAATCAGCCCCAGCATTTT. It codes for CASSHGQGNQPQHF.

In nucleotides, the CDR3 is TGTGCCAGCAGTTTTTATGATACGCAGTATTTT. Translating it yields CASSFYDTQYF. This chain uses TRBV27 with TRBJ2-3, with D unresolved. From germline, CDR1 is MNHEY and CDR2 SMNVEV (reference sequence). With 3 bases removed from V and 6 bases from J, the gap between germline ends came to 4 bases. The CDR3 loop spans 11 amino acids.

This clone was recorded only once. The chain recombines TRBV7-3 with TRBJ2-7, with a tentative D call TRBD1 (6 bases). Germline V gene lookup returns CDR1 SGHTA and CDR2 FQGTGA. The V gene lost 5 bases and the J gene lost 3 bases, with 17 bases spanning the gap. The CDR3 is 15 residues long. CDR3 protein: CASSLQGQPYYEQYF. In DNA form, the CDR3 reads TGTGCCAGCAGCCTCCAAGGACAGCCCTACTACGAGCAGTACTTC.

This sequence joins TRBV29-1 and TRBJ2-1, with 15 bases that match TRBD2. V lost 4 bases to trimming and J lost 10 bases; unmatched junction nucleotides: 5. Per germline, CDR1 SQVTM and CDR2 ANQGSEA. The CDR3 runs to 14 residues. For the CDR3, the DNA is TGCAGCGTTGGGACTAGCGGGGGGGCCGCCGAGCAGTTCTTC. Translating gives CSVGTSGGAAEQFF.

CDR3 nucleotides: TGTGCCAGCAGGACGCAGGGTTTTCCCGAGGTGACTTTCTTT. Translated: CASRTQGFPEVTFF. The V and J genes are TRBV6-6 and TRBJ1-1, with D maybe TRBD1 (5 bases). Germline assignment: CDR1 MNHNY and CDR2 SVGAGI (reference sequence). Trimming took off 6 bases at V and 12 bases at J, with 23 bases between the two ends. CDR3 size: 14 residues.

This clone was counted once. V gene TRBV13 combines with J gene TRBJ2-2; 7 bases agree with TRBD2. The CDR3 totals 18 residues. Unmatched junction bases numbered 8, after V lost 1 base and J lost 0 bases. The germline gives CDR1 PRHDT, CDR2 FYEKMQ (reference sequence). CDR3 residues: CASSLAAWGTTNTGELFF. DNA of the CDR3: TGTGCCAGCAGCTTAGCAGCTTGGGGGACTACGAACACCGGGGAGCTGTTTTTT.

The chain combines TRBV28 with TRBJ1-1; 10 positions match TRBD1. CDR3 size: 13 residues. V gave up 7 bases and J gave up 8 bases; unmatched junction bases: 7. Per germline, CDR1 MDHEN and CDR2 SYDVKM. The DNA for the CDR3 is TGTGCCAGCATTATCCCGGGACAGGGGGAAGCTTTCTTT. As protein: CASIIPGQGEAFF. The full variable domain, its missing parts supplied by reference TRBV28 and TRBJ1-1, is DVKVTQSSRYLVKRTGEKVFLECVQDMDHENMFWYRQDPGLGLRLIYFSYDVKMKEKGDIPEGYSVSREKKERFSLILESASTNQTSMYLCASIIPGQGEAFFGQGTRLTVV.

The chain couples TRBV2 to TRBJ1-3; no firm D call. Per the germline V gene, CDR1 is SNHLY and CDR2 is FYNNEI. This CDR3 is 16 amino acids long. Trimming took 6 bases from V and 0 from J, leaving 15 bases between them. This chain's CDR3 is CASRTLGRDSGNTIYF. The DNA for the CDR3 is TGTGCCAGCAGGACCTTGGGGAGAGACTCTGGAAACACCATATATTTT.

V is TRBV28 and J is TRBJ1-2, with D possibly matching TRBD1 (6 bases). Germline V gene data show CDR1 as MDHEN and CDR2 as SYDVKM. This CDR3 is built from 14 residues. Trimming removed 9 bases at V and 8 bases at J, with 22 bases between. The CDR3 DNA reads TGTGCCAGTCGGGAGGCAGGGGCGGGTACGGGCTACACCTTC. Its translation: CASREAGAGTGYTF.

This clone is deemed medium-sized. V gene TRBV6-1 combines with J gene TRBJ1-1; weak D call: TRBD1 (5 bases). The CDR3 runs to 13 residues. With 4 bases removed from V and 8 bases from J, the gap between germline ends came to 14 bases. CDR1 and CDR2 from the germline V gene are MNHNS and SASEGT. DNA for the CDR3: TGTGCCAGCAGTGCCAGGTGGGGGGAAGAAGCTTTCTTT. Encoded protein: CASSARWGEEAFF.

V is TRBV29-1 and J is TRBJ2-1; possible D gene TRBD2, 5 bases. V dropped 2 bases and J dropped 6 bases, with 11 bases sitting between them. There are 13 residues in the CDR3. Looked up from germline, CDR1 is SQVTM and CDR2 is ANQGSEA. The CDR3: CSVERLAVNEQFF. CDR3 bases: TGCAGCGTTGAACGGCTAGCTGTCAATGAGCAGTTCTTC.